Listed below are T cell receptor beta chains from one sample, sequenced in a study of T cell responses to AZD1222 COVID-19 vaccine. The data were produced by immunoSEQ multiplex PCR, yet TCRdb's version contains in-frame clones alone and is incomplete. Of roughly 120,000 clones detected, about 89% appear once; the ten largest clones hold about 4.6%. Sequencing was performed on peripheral blood, taken 28 days after the second AZD1222 dose. These receptors all stem from an adult who received the AZD1222 COVID-19 vaccine. CDR3s include the opening cysteine and the closing phenylalanine or tryptophan. D genes are given only for firm matches. Only some rows state a clone size, as once, few, many or a class for expanded clones.

D	J	size	V	CDR3	DNA
TRBD1	TRBJ1-2	-	TRBV6-1	CASSEALGSPGGGYTF	TGTGCCAGCAGTGAAGCGCTCGGTTCCCCAGGGGGAGGCTACACCTTC
-	TRBJ1-1	once	TRBV7-3	CASSLQPGPPNTEAFF	TGTGCCAGCAGCTTACAACCGGGGCCACCGAACACTGAAGCTTTCTTT
TRBD2	TRBJ2-3	-	TRBV3-1/TRBV3-2	CASSPPISGVQYF	TGTGCCAGCAGCCCCCCCATCAGCGGGGTCCAGTATTTT
TRBD2	TRBJ2-7	-	TRBV5-1	CASRWTGTSGHYEQYF	TGCGCCAGCAGATGGACCGGGACTAGCGGACACTACGAGCAGTACTTC
-	TRBJ2-5	-	TRBV7-8	CASSLIAGAAETQYF	TGTGCCAGCAGCTTAATCGCAGGGGCAGCGGAGACCCAGTACTTC
-	TRBJ1-3	once	TRBV20-1	CSALNGNTIYF	TGCAGTGCCCTAAATGGAAACACCATATATTTT
TRBD2	TRBJ2-2	-	TRBV28	CASSIQGLAGTGELFF	TGTGCCAGCAGTATCCAGGGTTTAGCGGGAACCGGGGAGCTGTTTTTT
-	TRBJ2-3	-	TRBV7-8	CASSLGGPAATASTDTQYF	TGTGCCAGCAGCTTAGGTGGGCCAGCTGCTACTGCTAGCACAGATACGCAGTATTTT
-	TRBJ1-2	-	TRBV6-5	CASSPRNANYGYTF	TGTGCCAGCAGTCCCAGGAACGCTAACTATGGCTACACCTTC
-	TRBJ1-2	once	TRBV5-1	CASSLGGIYGYTF	TGCGCCAGCAGCTTGGGAGGGATCTATGGCTACACCTTC
TRBD1	TRBJ1-6	-	TRBV7-9	CASSLGQGDNSPLHF	TGTGCCAGCAGCCTAGGACAGGGAGATAATTCACCCCTCCACTTT
-	TRBJ1-1	-	TRBV9	CASSVGGRDIRNTEAFF	TGTGCCAGCAGCGTAGGAGGTCGGGATATAAGGAACACTGAAGCTTTCTTT
-	TRBJ2-3	-	TRBV27	CASSLSLAQGTDTQYF	TGTGCCAGCAGTTTATCGCTAGCGCAAGGCACAGATACGCAGTATTTT
-	TRBJ1-1	few	TRBV20-1	CSASRGRGTEAFF	TGCAGTGCTAGTAGGGGCAGGGGCACTGAAGCTTTCTTT
-	TRBJ2-2	-	TRBV7-8	CASSEKSTGELFF	TGTGCCAGCAGCGAAAAATCCACCGGGGAGCTGTTTTTT
TRBD2	TRBJ2-1	-	TRBV11-3	CASSFSGGSYNEQFF	TGTGCCAGCAGCTTCTCGGGGGGGTCCTACAATGAGCAGTTCTTC
TRBD1	TRBJ1-2	-	TRBV27	CASSASGTGSGYTF	TGTGCCAGCAGTGCCTCCGGGACAGGGAGCGGCTACACCTTC
-	TRBJ2-1	-	TRBV11-2	CASSLLGVPYNEQFF	TGTGCCAGCAGCTTATTGGGGGTACCCTACAATGAGCAGTTCTTC
TRBD1	TRBJ1-1	-	TRBV9	CASTGDRGTFF	TGTGCCAGCACGGGGGACAGGGGGACTTTCTTT
-	TRBJ1-4	-	TRBV4-1	CASSHKNPTNEKLFF	TGCGCCAGCAGCCACAAGAATCCAACTAATGAAAAACTGTTTTTT
-	TRBJ2-1	-	TRBV5-1	CASSSSNRQKRTREQFF	TGCGCCAGCAGCTCCAGTAACAGGCAGAAAAGGACTCGAGAGCAGTTCTTC
TRBD1	TRBJ2-7	-	TRBV18	CASRRDRSYEQYF	TGTGCCAGCCGTCGGGACAGGTCCTACGAGCAGTACTTC
-	TRBJ2-3	-	TRBV11-2	CASSPGGGGGTDTQYF	TGTGCCAGCTCCCCAGGGGGCGGGGGGGGCACAGATACGCAGTATTTT
-	TRBJ2-1	-	TRBV5-1	CASSLTDGRANEQFF	TGCGCCAGCAGCTTGACGGACGGGAGAGCTAATGAGCAGTTCTTC
TRBD2	TRBJ2-6	-	TRBV24-1	CATSAGAGGSGANVLTF	TGTGCCACCAGTGCCGGAGCGGGAGGCTCTGGGGCCAACGTCCTGACTTTC
-	TRBJ1-3	-	TRBV11-2	CASSSQSSGNTIYF	TGTGCCAGCAGCTCGCAAAGCTCTGGAAACACCATATATTTT
-	TRBJ2-5	-	TRBV6-5	CASSPYEGETQYF	TGTGCCAGCAGCCCCTACGAGGGAGAGACCCAGTACTTC
-	TRBJ2-2	-	TRBV21-1	CASSPPRGQGNTGELFF	TGTGCCAGCAGCCCCCCCAGGGGACAGGGAAACACCGGGGAGCTGTTTTTT
-	TRBJ2-3	-	TRBV18	CASSPMGTDTQYF	TGTGCCAGCTCGCCAATGGGGACAGATACGCAGTATTTT
-	TRBJ2-7	-	TRBV28	CASSTRPSYEQYF	TGTGCCAGCAGTACTAGACCCTCCTACGAGCAGTACTTC
-	TRBJ1-1	-	TRBV5-1	CASSLSGGTEAFF	TGCGCCAGCAGCTTGTCCGGAGGGACTGAAGCTTTCTTT
-	TRBJ2-5	-	TRBV24-1	CATSDLETQYF	TGTGCCACCAGTGATTTGGAGACCCAGTACTTC
TRBD1	TRBJ2-1	-	TRBV9	CASSVVWTGSGDEQFF	TGTGCCAGCAGCGTAGTCTGGACAGGGTCTGGGGATGAGCAGTTCTTC
TRBD1	TRBJ2-7	-	TRBV7-2	CASSPRGGTGIYEQYF	TGTGCCAGCAGCCCACGTGGGGGGACAGGGATTTACGAGCAGTACTTC
-	TRBJ2-1	-	TRBV6-2/TRBV6-3	CASSYEAGSYNEQFF	TGTGCCAGCAGTTACGAGGCGGGATCCTACAATGAGCAGTTCTTC
-	TRBJ2-5	-	TRBV4-2	CASSYTGMNGGETQYF	TGTGCCAGCAGCTACACCGGGATGAATGGCGGAGAGACCCAGTACTTC
-	TRBJ1-2	-	TRBV14	CASSQGHGYTF	TGTGCCAGCAGCCAAGGGCATGGCTACACCTTC
-	TRBJ1-2	-	TRBV28	CASSLDYGYTF	TGTGCCAGCAGTTTAGACTATGGCTACACCTTC
TRBD1	TRBJ2-7	-	TRBV27	CASSLGRQGYEQYF	TGTGCCAGCAGTTTAGGACGACAGGGCTACGAGCAGTACTTC
TRBD1	TRBJ1-5	-	TRBV7-2	CASTWTGGGNQPQHF	TGTGCCAGCACCTGGACAGGGGGCGGCAATCAGCCCCAGCATTTT
-	TRBJ2-5	-	TRBV2	CASSVWQGWETQYF	TGTGCCAGCAGTGTGTGGCAGGGGTGGGAGACCCAGTACTTC
-	TRBJ2-7	-	TRBV5-8	CASSLGPRHEQYF	TGTGCCAGCAGCTTGGGACCCCGCCACGAGCAGTACTTC
-	TRBJ2-7	-	TRBV5-1	CASSLHLPYEQYF	TGCGCCAGCAGCTTACATTTGCCCTACGAGCAGTACTTC
TRBD1	TRBJ1-2	-	TRBV4-2	CASSQDGGQVIGYTF	TGTGCCAGCAGCCAAGATGGGGGACAGGTAATAGGCTACACCTTC
-	TRBJ1-3	once	TRBV19	CARSVRGNTIYF	TGTGCCAGATCCGTAAGAGGAAACACCATATATTTT
-	TRBJ1-6	-	TRBV30	CAWSTGGSPLHF	TGTGCCTGGAGTACCGGGGGTTCACCCCTCCACTTT
-	TRBJ1-1	-	TRBV27	CASSLRSMNTEAFF	TGTGCCAGCAGTTTAAGAAGTATGAATACTGAAGCTTTCTTT
-	TRBJ2-7	once	TRBV9	CASSVVEGAYEQYF	TGTGCCAGCAGCGTAGTAGAGGGGGCCTACGAGCAGTACTTC
-	TRBJ2-7	once	TRBV12-1	CASSFAGFGGSAEQYF	TGTGCCAGCAGCTTTGCAGGATTTGGCGGAAGTGCCGAGCAGTACTTC
-	TRBJ2-1	-	TRBV12-3/TRBV12-4	CASSLILGNEQFF	TGTGCCAGCAGTTTGATCCTGGGCAATGAGCAGTTCTTC